These T cell receptor beta chains were read from a single sample in a study of sequential checkpoint blockade in melanoma. The repertoire was sequenced with immunoSEQ multiplex PCR; TCRdb's copy has only in-frame clones and lacks some. The table lists some 9,000 clones, just under 60% of them singletons, with about 41% in the top ten. The material was CD8+ T cells sorted from blood (inferred from file names), obtained from a patient given nivolumab and ipilimumab in sequence. The receptors derive from a human donor with melanoma. Each CDR3 is given without its conserved first and last residue.

TRBV6-5,TRBJ1-2,ASSYSVEGSGYT
TRBV2,TRBJ2-3,ASSEIGGTDTQY
TRBV10-2,TRBJ2-1,ASSERLAGGPTQEQF
TRBV21-1,TRBJ1-5,ASIYPGHFNQPQH
TRBV9,TRBJ1-1,ASTGKSGNTEAF
TRBV2,TRBJ1-5,ASSDDRAQH
TRBV2,TRBJ2-7,ASSERKGAYEQY
TRBV6-5,TRBJ2-5,ASSPRTGERETQY
TRBV6-5,TRBJ2-1,ASSVSSGGYNEQF
TRBV7-6,TRBJ1-6,ASSENGSPLH
TRBV10-2,TRBJ2-7,ASSGTGGYEQY
TRBV25-1,TRBJ2-1,ASSELRSSYNEQF
TRBV7-9,TRBJ2-7,ASSPPSGASMYEQY
TRBV4-2,TRBJ2-3,ASSQTGITDTQY
TRBV9,TRBJ1-1,ASSWGDQNTEAF
TRBV28,TRBJ2-7,ASSLGVRGLSYEQY
TRBV7-9,TRBJ1-5,ASSWDRGDQPQH
TRBV7-9,TRBJ2-6,ASSSRDRDSSGANVLT
TRBV9,TRBJ2-2,ASSARQGRTGTTGELF
TRBV28,TRBJ2-5,ASSLYQGAGSGAETQY
TRBV30,TRBJ2-1,AWSVGAGYNEQF
TRBV19,TRBJ1-5,ASSTNPGQISNQPQH
TRBV30,TRBJ2-1,AWSVLAGRNEQF
TRBV7-8,TRBJ2-1,ASSSSGGFYNEQF
TRBV29-1,TRBJ2-7,SVEGGHSYEQY
TRBV9,TRBJ2-5,ASSVGSQGTQETQY
TRBV30,TRBJ2-3,AWSVGTSGATDTQY
TRBV4-2,TRBJ2-6,ASSQDENSSSGANVLT
TRBV2,TRBJ1-1,ASSEVRTGSEEAF
TRBV5-6,TRBJ1-5,ASSLGRGLPQH
TRBV7-7,TRBJ2-5,ASGPSEAETQY
TRBV2,TRBJ1-2,ASTTGTGMIGYT
TRBV20-1,TRBJ2-7,SALTSYEQY
TRBV7-9,TRBJ2-1,ASSLTGVGDNEQF